This is a list of T cell receptor beta chains from one sample in a study of CXCR3-negative and CXCR3-positive naive CD8 T cells. TCRdb reprocessed the 5' RACE reads, with one entry per CDR3 protein and no DNA. The specimen's table records about 57,000 distinct CDR3 sequences. Sample: memory CD8+ T cells from blood. The receptor source for this set is a human donor in good health. Some clones in this sample may be carry-over from other donors' samples. Each CDR3 is given with its conserved first and last residue. The order of the fields is CDR3 length, clone size, J gene, V gene, CDR3 protein. The size entry is marked missing in some rows and otherwise reads once, few, many or a size class.

cdr3_length: 15
clone_size: NA
j_call: TRBJ2-7
v_call: TRBV20-1
cdr3_aa: CSARSPGQQPYEQYF

cdr3_length: 17
clone_size: NA
j_call: TRBJ2-1
v_call: TRBV20-1
cdr3_aa: CSARDGTSGTSYNEQFF

cdr3_length: 15
clone_size: NA
j_call: TRBJ2-2
v_call: TRBV7-8
cdr3_aa: CASSLAPGPGGELFF

cdr3_length: 16
clone_size: NA
j_call: TRBJ2-3
v_call: TRBV7-9
cdr3_aa: CASSSTDGRGPDTQYF

cdr3_length: 13
clone_size: NA
j_call: TRBJ2-1
v_call: TRBV7-2
cdr3_aa: CASSSGLVVEQFF

cdr3_length: 15
clone_size: NA
j_call: TRBJ2-1
v_call: TRBV3-1
cdr3_aa: CASSQAPFPDNEQFF

cdr3_length: 13
clone_size: NA
j_call: TRBJ2-3
v_call: TRBV7-2
cdr3_aa: CASSLEPTDTQYF

cdr3_length: 12
clone_size: NA
j_call: TRBJ2-1
v_call: TRBV29-1
cdr3_aa: CSVPGLAGGQFF

cdr3_length: 14
clone_size: NA
j_call: TRBJ2-1
v_call: TRBV20-1
cdr3_aa: CSARDRGDYNEQFF

cdr3_length: 11
clone_size: NA
j_call: TRBJ2-1
v_call: TRBV29-1
cdr3_aa: CSVEEGLQQFF

cdr3_length: 14
clone_size: NA
j_call: TRBJ2-7
v_call: TRBV15
cdr3_aa: CATSRGRGENEQYF

cdr3_length: 13
clone_size: NA
j_call: TRBJ2-1
v_call: TRBV29-1
cdr3_aa: CSVVGGSHNEQFF

cdr3_length: 15
clone_size: NA
j_call: TRBJ2-1
v_call: TRBV7-9
cdr3_aa: CASSLVLGWSDEQFF

cdr3_length: 14
clone_size: NA
j_call: TRBJ1-2
v_call: TRBV12-3/TRBV12-4
cdr3_aa: CASSDRGGGYGYTF

cdr3_length: 14
clone_size: NA
j_call: TRBJ1-1
v_call: TRBV29-1
cdr3_aa: CSVESRGRDTEAFF

cdr3_length: 18
clone_size: NA
j_call: TRBJ1-3
v_call: TRBV5-1
cdr3_aa: CASSLLPGQPLSGNTIYF

cdr3_length: 17
clone_size: NA
j_call: TRBJ2-1
v_call: TRBV12-3/TRBV12-4
cdr3_aa: CASSFNRAGGIAIEQFF

cdr3_length: 15
clone_size: NA
j_call: TRBJ2-7
v_call: TRBV10-3
cdr3_aa: CAISESVGGFYEQYF

cdr3_length: 12
clone_size: NA
j_call: TRBJ1-1
v_call: TRBV29-1
cdr3_aa: CSVGREGTEAFF

cdr3_length: 15
clone_size: NA
j_call: TRBJ1-2
v_call: TRBV14
cdr3_aa: CASSQAQGGFYGYTF

cdr3_length: 20
clone_size: NA
j_call: TRBJ2-7
v_call: TRBV28
cdr3_aa: CASSTRDRAGLAGVGYEQYF

cdr3_length: 12
clone_size: NA
j_call: TRBJ2-5
v_call: TRBV28
cdr3_aa: CASSFLQETQYF

cdr3_length: 13
clone_size: NA
j_call: TRBJ1-2
v_call: TRBV14
cdr3_aa: CASSPAGNYGYTF

cdr3_length: 13
clone_size: NA
j_call: TRBJ2-7
v_call: TRBV29-1
cdr3_aa: CSAPGEGPYEQYF

cdr3_length: 12
clone_size: NA
j_call: TRBJ2-2
v_call: TRBV12-3/TRBV12-4
cdr3_aa: CASSENTGELFF

cdr3_length: 13
clone_size: NA
j_call: TRBJ2-1
v_call: TRBV7-2
cdr3_aa: CASSLILDREQFF

cdr3_length: 14
clone_size: NA
j_call: TRBJ2-7
v_call: TRBV7-3
cdr3_aa: CASSFGTGGYEQYF

cdr3_length: 15
clone_size: NA
j_call: TRBJ1-2
v_call: TRBV20-1
cdr3_aa: CSARGTFRDNYGYTF

cdr3_length: 16
clone_size: NA
j_call: TRBJ1-1
v_call: TRBV20-1
cdr3_aa: CSAVPGAKGMNTEAFF

cdr3_length: 15
clone_size: NA
j_call: TRBJ1-2
v_call: TRBV29-1
cdr3_aa: CSVDQTSGANYGYTF

cdr3_length: 13
clone_size: NA
j_call: TRBJ2-1
v_call: TRBV30
cdr3_aa: CARDSGSYNEQFF

cdr3_length: 16
clone_size: NA
j_call: TRBJ2-1
v_call: TRBV7-2
cdr3_aa: CASSLDPRGGYNEQFF

cdr3_length: 14
clone_size: NA
j_call: TRBJ2-3
v_call: TRBV9
cdr3_aa: CASSLSGKSDTQYF

cdr3_length: 12
clone_size: NA
j_call: TRBJ2-3
v_call: TRBV28
cdr3_aa: CASSLVPWAQYF

cdr3_length: 13
clone_size: NA
j_call: TRBJ1-1
v_call: TRBV29-1
cdr3_aa: CSVEGSGRAEAFF

cdr3_length: 12
clone_size: NA
j_call: TRBJ2-7
v_call: TRBV29-1
cdr3_aa: CSVSTGAYEQYF

cdr3_length: 13
clone_size: NA
j_call: TRBJ2-7
v_call: TRBV11-2
cdr3_aa: CASGLGTTYEQYF

cdr3_length: 16
clone_size: NA
j_call: TRBJ2-2
v_call: TRBV12-3/TRBV12-4
cdr3_aa: CASSAHWYLNTGELFF

cdr3_length: 13
clone_size: NA
j_call: TRBJ1-1
v_call: TRBV18
cdr3_aa: CASSPSGGAEAFF

cdr3_length: 11
clone_size: NA
j_call: TRBJ2-7
v_call: TRBV2
cdr3_aa: CASSDVLPQYF

cdr3_length: 16
clone_size: NA
j_call: TRBJ2-2
v_call: TRBV4-2
cdr3_aa: CASSQGSGSLAGELFF

cdr3_length: 17
clone_size: NA
j_call: TRBJ2-1
v_call: TRBV6-6
cdr3_aa: CASSYSSLGTPYNEQFF

cdr3_length: 15
clone_size: NA
j_call: TRBJ1-6
v_call: TRBV13
cdr3_aa: CASGLGGQRNSPLHF

cdr3_length: 16
clone_size: NA
j_call: TRBJ2-7
v_call: TRBV4-2
cdr3_aa: CASTPDMGDSPYEQYF

cdr3_length: 14
clone_size: NA
j_call: TRBJ1-3
v_call: TRBV15
cdr3_aa: CATSRDRPLNTIYF

cdr3_length: 16
clone_size: NA
j_call: TRBJ2-2
v_call: TRBV20-1
cdr3_aa: CSARDTRQGESGELFF

cdr3_length: 12
clone_size: medium-sized
j_call: TRBJ1-1
v_call: TRBV27
cdr3_aa: CASSFTGDTAFF

cdr3_length: 18
clone_size: NA
j_call: TRBJ1-6
v_call: TRBV7-6
cdr3_aa: CASSTALGGSSYNSPLHF

cdr3_length: 14
clone_size: NA
j_call: TRBJ1-6
v_call: TRBV20-1
cdr3_aa: CSARVGPRASPLHF

cdr3_length: 13
clone_size: NA
j_call: TRBJ1-2
v_call: TRBV29-1
cdr3_aa: CSVETSGAYGYTF

cdr3_length: 15
clone_size: NA
j_call: TRBJ2-7
v_call: TRBV28
cdr3_aa: CASGFRGTTSYEQYF

cdr3_length: 15
clone_size: NA
j_call: TRBJ1-1
v_call: TRBV7-6
cdr3_aa: CASSLEAGVNTEAFF